This record concerns one T cell receptor beta chain sequence. Treatment denoted: oral pan-JAK inhibitor, 5-10 mg twice daily. The entry originates in a study of CD8+ T cells in alopecia areata. As the sequencing template, cDNA was produced by extracting RNA and reverse transcribing it. Produced via immunoSEQ multiplex PCR; TCRdb's table is partial and in-frame only. The data contain approximately 150,000 clones, roughly 60% of them singletons. The TCR sequence derives from a human donor with alopecia areata. Sequenced here: CD4+ T cells sorted from blood, sampled at week 24, from a patient treated with tofacitinib.

This CDR3 is CASSLLKLDSYNEQFF. Written as DNA, the CDR3 is TGTGCCAGCAGTTTATTGAAGTTAGACTCCTACAATGAGCAGTTCTTC. This chain links TRBV27 with TRBJ2-1, with D unclear. From germline, CDR1 is MNHEY and CDR2 SMNVEV (reference sequence). V lost 1 base and J lost 0, with 10 bases in between. There are 16 residues in the CDR3.